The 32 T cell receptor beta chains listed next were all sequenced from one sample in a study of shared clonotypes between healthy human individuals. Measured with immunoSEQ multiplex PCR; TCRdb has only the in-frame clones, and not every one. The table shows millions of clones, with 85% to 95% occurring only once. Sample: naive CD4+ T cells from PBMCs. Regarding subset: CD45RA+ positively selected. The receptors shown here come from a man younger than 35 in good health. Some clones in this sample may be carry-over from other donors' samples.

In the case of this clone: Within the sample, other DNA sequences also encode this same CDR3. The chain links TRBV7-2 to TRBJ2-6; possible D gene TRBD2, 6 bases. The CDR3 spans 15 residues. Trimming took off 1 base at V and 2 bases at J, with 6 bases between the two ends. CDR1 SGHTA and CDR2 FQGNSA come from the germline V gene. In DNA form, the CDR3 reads TGTGCCAGCAGCTTAGGGGGGGCTGGGGCCAACGTCCTGACTTTC. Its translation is CASSLGGAGANVLTF.

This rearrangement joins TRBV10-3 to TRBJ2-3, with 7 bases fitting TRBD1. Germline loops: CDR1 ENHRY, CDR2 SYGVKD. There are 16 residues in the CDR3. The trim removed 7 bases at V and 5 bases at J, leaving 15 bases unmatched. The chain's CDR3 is CAIMSRTGPGLDTQYF. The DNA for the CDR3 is TGTGCCATCATGTCACGGACAGGTCCGGGTCTAGATACGCAGTATTTT.

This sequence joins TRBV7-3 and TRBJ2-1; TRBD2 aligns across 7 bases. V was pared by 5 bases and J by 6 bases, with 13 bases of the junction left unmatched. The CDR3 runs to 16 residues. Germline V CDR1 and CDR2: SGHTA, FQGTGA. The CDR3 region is CASSHNPREPTNEQFF. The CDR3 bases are TGTGCCAGCAGCCACAATCCGCGGGAGCCGACCAATGAGCAGTTCTTC.

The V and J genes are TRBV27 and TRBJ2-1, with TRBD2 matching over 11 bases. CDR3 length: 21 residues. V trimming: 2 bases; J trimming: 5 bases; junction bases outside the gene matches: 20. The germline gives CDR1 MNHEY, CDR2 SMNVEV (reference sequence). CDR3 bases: TGTGCCAGCAGTTTACTTGGACTAGGTAGCGGGAGGGCCGCGCTTAACAATGAGCAGTTCTTC. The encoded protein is CASSLLGLGSGRAALNNEQFF.

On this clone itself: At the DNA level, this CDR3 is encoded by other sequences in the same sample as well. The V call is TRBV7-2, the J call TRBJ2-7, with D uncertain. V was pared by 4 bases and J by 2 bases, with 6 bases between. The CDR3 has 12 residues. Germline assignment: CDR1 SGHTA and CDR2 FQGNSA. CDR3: CASSSTTYEQYF. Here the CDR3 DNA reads TGTGCCAGCAGCTCAACTACCTACGAGCAGTACTTC.

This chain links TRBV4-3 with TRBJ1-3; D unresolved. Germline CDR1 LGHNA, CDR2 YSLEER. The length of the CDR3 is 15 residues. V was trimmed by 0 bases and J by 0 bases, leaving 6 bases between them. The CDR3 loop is CASSQDRYSGNTIYF. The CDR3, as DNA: TGCGCCAGCAGCCAAGATAGGTACTCTGGAAACACCATATATTTT.

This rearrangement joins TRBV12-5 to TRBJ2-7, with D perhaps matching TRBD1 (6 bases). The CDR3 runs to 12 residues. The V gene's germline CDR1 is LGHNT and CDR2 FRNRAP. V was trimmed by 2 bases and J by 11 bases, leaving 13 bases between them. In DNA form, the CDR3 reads TGTGCTAGTGGTTTGACAGGGCCCCTGGAGTACTTC. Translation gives CASGLTGPLEYF.

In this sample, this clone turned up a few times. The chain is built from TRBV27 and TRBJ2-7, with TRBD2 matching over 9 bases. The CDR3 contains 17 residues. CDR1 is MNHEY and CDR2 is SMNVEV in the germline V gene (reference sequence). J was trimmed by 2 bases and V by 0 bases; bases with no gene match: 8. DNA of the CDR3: TGTGCCAGCAGTTTATCCCCCCGCATAGCGGGAGCCTACGAGCAGTACTTC. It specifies CASSLSPRIAGAYEQYF.

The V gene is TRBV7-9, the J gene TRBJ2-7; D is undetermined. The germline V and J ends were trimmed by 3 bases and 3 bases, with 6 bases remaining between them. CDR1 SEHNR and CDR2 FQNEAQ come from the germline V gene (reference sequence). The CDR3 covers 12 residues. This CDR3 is CASSFAGYEQYF. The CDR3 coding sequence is TGTGCCAGCAGCTTCGCCGGCTACGAGCAGTACTTC. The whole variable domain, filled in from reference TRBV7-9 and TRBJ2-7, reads DTGVSQNPRHKITKRGQNVTFRCDPISEHNRLYWYRQTLGQGPEFLTYFQNEAQLEKSRLLSDRFSAERPKGSFSTLEIQRTEQGDSAMYLCASSFAGYEQYFGPGTRLTVT.

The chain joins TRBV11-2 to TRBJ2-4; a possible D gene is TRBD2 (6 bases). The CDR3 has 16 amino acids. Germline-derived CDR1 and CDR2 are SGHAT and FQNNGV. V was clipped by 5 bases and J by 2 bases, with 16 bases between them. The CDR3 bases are TGTGCCAGCAGCCCGCTCGGAGGGGAGCCCAAAAACATTCAGTACTTC. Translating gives CASSPLGGEPKNIQYF.

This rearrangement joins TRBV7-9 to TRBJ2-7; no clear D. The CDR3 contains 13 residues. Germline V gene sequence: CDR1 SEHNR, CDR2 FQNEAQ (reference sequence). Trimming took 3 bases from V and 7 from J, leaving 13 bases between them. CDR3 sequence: CASSFMGRAEQYF. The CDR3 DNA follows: TGTGCCAGCAGCTTTATGGGCCGGGCTGAGCAGTACTTC.

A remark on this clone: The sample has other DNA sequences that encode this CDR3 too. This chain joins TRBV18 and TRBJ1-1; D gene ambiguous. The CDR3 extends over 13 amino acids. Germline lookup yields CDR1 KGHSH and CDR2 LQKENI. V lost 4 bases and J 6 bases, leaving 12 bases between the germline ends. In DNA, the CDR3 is TGTGCCAGCTCACAAGGACCCGACGCTGAAGCTTTCTTT. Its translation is CASSQGPDAEAFF.

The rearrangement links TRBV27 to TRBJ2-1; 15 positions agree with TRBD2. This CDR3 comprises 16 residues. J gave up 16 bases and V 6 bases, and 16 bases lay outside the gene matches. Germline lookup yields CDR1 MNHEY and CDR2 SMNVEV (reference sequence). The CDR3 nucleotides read TGTGCCAGCAGAATCACCCCCGGACTAGCGGGAGGGCCTATCTTCTTC. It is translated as CASRITPGLAGGPIFF.

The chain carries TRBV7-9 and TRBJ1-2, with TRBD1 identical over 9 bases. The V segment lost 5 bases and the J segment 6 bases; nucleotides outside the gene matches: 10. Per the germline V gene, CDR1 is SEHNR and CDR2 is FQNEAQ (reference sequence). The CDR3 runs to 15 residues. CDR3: CASSLTGQGLDGYTF. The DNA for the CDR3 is TGTGCCAGCAGCCTCACAGGACAGGGGTTGGATGGCTACACCTTC.

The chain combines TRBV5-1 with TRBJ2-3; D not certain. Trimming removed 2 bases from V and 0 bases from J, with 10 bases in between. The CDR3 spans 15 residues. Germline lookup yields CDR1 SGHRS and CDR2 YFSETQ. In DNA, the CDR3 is TGCGCCAGCAGCTTCTACAGAAAGAGCACAGATACGCAGTATTTT. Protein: CASSFYRKSTDTQYF. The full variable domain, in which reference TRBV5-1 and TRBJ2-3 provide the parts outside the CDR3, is KAGVTQTPRYLIKTRGQQVTLSCSPISGHRSVSWYQQTPGQGLQFLFEYFSETQRNKGNFPGRFSGRQFSNSRSEMNVSTLELGDSALYLCASSFYRKSTDTQYFGPGTRLTVL.

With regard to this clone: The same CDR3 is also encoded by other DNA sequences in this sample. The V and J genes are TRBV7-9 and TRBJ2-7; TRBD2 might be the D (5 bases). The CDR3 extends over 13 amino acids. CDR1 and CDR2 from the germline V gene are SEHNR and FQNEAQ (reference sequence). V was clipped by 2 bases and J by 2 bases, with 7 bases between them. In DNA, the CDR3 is TGTGCCAGCAGCTTAACGGGGACCTACGAGCAGTACTTC. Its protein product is CASSLTGTYEQYF.

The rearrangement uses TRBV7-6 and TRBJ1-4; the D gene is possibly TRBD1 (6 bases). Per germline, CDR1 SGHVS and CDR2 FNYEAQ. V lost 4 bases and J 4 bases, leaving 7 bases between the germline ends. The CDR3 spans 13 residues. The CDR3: CASSWTVNEKLFF. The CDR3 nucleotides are TGTGCCAGCAGCTGGACAGTTAATGAAAAACTGTTTTTT.

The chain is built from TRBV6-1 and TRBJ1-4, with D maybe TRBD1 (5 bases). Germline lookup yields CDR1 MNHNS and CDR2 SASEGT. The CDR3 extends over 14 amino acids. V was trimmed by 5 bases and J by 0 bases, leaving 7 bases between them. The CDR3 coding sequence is TGTGCCAGCAGTCAGGGAGCAACTAATGAAAAACTGTTTTTT. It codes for CASSQGATNEKLFF.

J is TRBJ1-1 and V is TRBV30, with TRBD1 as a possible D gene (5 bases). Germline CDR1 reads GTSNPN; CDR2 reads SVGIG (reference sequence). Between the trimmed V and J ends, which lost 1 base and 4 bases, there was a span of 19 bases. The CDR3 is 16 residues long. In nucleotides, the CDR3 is TGTGCCTGGAGTGGGCGGGCGGGACTCGGTCCCACTGAAGCTTTCTTT. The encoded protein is CAWSGRAGLGPTEAFF.

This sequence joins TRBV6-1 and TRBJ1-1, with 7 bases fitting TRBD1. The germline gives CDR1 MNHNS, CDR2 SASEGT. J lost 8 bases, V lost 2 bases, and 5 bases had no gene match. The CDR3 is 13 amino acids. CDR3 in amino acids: CASSERGRQEAFF. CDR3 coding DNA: TGTGCCAGCAGTGAAAGGGGGCGGCAAGAAGCTTTCTTT.

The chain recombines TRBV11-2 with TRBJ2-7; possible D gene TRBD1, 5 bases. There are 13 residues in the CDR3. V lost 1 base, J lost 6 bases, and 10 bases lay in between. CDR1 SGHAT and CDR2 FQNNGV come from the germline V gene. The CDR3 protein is CASSLAGYGEQYF. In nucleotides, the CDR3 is TGTGCCAGCAGCTTAGCAGGGTATGGCGAGCAGTACTTC.

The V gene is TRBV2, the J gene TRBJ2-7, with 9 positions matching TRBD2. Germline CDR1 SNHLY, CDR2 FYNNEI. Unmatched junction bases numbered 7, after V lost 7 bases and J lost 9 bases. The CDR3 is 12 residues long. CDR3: CASMAGGSRQYF. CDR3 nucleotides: TGTGCCAGCATGGCGGGAGGGTCCAGGCAGTACTTC.

CDR3 sequence reads: CASSPRQAGGSSYNEQFF. In DNA, the CDR3 is TGTGCCAGCAGCCCACGACAAGCGGGAGGTAGCTCCTACAATGAGCAGTTCTTC. This rearrangement joins TRBV4-2 to TRBJ2-1, with 9 bases identical to TRBD2. CDR3 length: 18 amino acids. V trimming: 4 bases; J trimming: 0 bases; junction bases outside the gene matches: 10. Germline V gives CDR1 LGHNA, CDR2 YNFKEQ.

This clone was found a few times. The CDR3 region has the DNA TGTGCCATCAAGCGGGCAGGGGGCCCTGAAGCTTTCTTT. Protein product: CAIKRAGGPEAFF. This rearrangement joins TRBV10-3 to TRBJ1-1; 8 bases agree with TRBD1. CDR3 length: 13 amino acids. J gave up 6 bases and V 7 bases, and 7 bases lay outside the gene matches. CDR1 ENHRY and CDR2 SYGVKD come from the germline V gene.

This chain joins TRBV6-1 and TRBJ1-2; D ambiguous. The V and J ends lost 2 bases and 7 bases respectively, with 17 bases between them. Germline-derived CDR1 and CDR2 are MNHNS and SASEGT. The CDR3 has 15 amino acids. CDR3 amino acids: CASSERSLGPSGYTF. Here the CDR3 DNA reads TGTGCCAGCAGTGAAAGAAGCCTTGGCCCGTCTGGCTACACCTTC.

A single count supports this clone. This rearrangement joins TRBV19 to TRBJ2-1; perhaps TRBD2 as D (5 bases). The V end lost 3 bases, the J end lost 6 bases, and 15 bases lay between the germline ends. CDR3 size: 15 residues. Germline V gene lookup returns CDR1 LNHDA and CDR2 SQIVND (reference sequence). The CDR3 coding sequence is TGTGCCAGTAGTATTAGTTTTCGGGGTGGCAATGAGCAGTTCTTC. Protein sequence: CASSISFRGGNEQFF.

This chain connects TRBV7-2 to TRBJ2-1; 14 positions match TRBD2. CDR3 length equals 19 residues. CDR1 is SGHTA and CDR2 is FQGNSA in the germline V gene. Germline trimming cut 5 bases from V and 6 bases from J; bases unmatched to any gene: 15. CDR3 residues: CASSRRGQGGLAGGNEQFF. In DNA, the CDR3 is TGTGCCAGCAGCCGGAGGGGACAGGGAGGACTAGCGGGAGGCAATGAGCAGTTCTTC.

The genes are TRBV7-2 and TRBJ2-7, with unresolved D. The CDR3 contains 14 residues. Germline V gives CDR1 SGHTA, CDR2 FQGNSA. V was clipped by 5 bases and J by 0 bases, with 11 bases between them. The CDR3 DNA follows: TGTGCCAGCAGCCCCCGACGCAGCTCCTACGAGCAGTACTTC. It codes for CASSPRRSSYEQYF.

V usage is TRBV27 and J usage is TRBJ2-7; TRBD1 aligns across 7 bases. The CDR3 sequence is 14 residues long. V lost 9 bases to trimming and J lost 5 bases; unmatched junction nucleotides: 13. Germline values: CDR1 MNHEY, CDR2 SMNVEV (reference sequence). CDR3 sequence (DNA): TGTGCCAGAATCGAACAGGGGCGAGGTCACGAGCAGTACTTC. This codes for CARIEQGRGHEQYF.

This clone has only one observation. The CDR3 loop is CASRGQGALYEQYF. In nucleotides, the CDR3 is TGCGCCAGCAGGGGGCAGGGGGCATTGTACGAGCAGTACTTC. This chain connects TRBV5-1 to TRBJ2-7, with 8 bases lining up with TRBD1. This CDR3 is 14 amino acids long. Germline V CDR1 and CDR2: SGHRS, YFSETQ. V lost 5 bases to trimming and J lost 4 bases; unmatched junction nucleotides: 8.

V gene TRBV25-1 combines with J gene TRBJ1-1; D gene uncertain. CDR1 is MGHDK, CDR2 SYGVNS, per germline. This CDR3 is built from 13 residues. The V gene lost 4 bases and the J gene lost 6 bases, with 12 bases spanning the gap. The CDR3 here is CASSVVAGAEAFF. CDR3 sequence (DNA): TGTGCCAGCAGTGTGGTGGCCGGAGCTGAAGCTTTCTTT. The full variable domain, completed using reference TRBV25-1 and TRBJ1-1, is EADIYQTPRYLVIGTGKKITLECSQTMGHDKMYWYQQDPGMELHLIHYSYGVNSTEKGDLSSESTVSRIRTEHFPLTLESARPSHTSQYLCASSVVAGAEAFFGQGTRLTVV.

The CDR3 DNA reads TGTGCCAGCAGCGTACGTGGTGCCTCCTACGAGCAGTACTTC. It encodes CASSVRGASYEQYF. This sequence joins TRBV9 and TRBJ2-7, with D unclear. CDR3 length: 14 residues. Germline V gives CDR1 SGDLS, CDR2 YYNGEE. V lost 1 base to trimming and J lost 0 bases, with 8 bases between them.